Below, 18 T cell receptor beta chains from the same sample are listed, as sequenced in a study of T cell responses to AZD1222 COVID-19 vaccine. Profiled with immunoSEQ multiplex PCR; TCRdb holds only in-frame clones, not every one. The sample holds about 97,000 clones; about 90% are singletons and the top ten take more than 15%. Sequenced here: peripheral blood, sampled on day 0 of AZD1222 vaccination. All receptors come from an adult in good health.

The CDR3 DNA reads as TGTGCCAGCAGCCCGGACAGCGAGGCCGGCTACGAGCAGTACTTC. Its protein is CASSPDSEAGYEQYF. The rearrangement links TRBV5-4 to TRBJ2-7, with D possibly TRBD1 on 6 matching bases. Per the germline V gene, CDR1 is SGHNT and CDR2 is YYREEE (reference sequence). CDR3 length equals 15 residues. Trimming left V 4 bases short and J 3 bases short, with 17 bases between.

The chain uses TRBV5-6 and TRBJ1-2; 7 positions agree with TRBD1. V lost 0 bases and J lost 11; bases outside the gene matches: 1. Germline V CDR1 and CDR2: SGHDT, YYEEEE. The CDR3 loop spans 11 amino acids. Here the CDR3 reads CASSLATGYTF. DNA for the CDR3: TGTGCCAGCAGCTTGGCGACAGGGTACACCTTC.

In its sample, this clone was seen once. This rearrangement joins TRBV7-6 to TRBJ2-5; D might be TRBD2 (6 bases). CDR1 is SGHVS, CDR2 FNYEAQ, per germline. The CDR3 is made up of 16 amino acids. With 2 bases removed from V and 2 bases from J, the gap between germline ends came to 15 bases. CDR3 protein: CASSLLGNSGQETQYF. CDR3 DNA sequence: TGTGCCAGCAGCTTATTAGGGAATAGCGGACAAGAGACCCAGTACTTC.

This chain's CDR3 is CASSLAGIASTDTQYF. DNA for the CDR3: TGTGCCAGCAGCTTGGCCGGGATCGCTAGCACAGATACGCAGTATTTT. This sequence joins TRBV5-4 and TRBJ2-3; D is possibly TRBD2 (5 bases). The CDR3 length is 16 residues. The V end was cut by 0 bases, the J end by 0 bases, with 11 bases between. Germline CDR1 reads SGHNT; CDR2 reads YYREEE (reference sequence).

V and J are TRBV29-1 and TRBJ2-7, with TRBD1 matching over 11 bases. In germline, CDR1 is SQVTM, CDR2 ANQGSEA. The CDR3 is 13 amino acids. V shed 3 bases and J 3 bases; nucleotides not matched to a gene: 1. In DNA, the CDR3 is TGCAGCGTTGAGGGACAGGGGGGCTACGAGCAGTACTTC. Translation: CSVEGQGGYEQYF.

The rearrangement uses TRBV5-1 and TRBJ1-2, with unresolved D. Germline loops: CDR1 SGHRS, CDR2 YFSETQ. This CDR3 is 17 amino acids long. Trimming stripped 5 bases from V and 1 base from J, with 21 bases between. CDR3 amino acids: CASREVMGSLFNYGYTF. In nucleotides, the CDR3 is TGCGCCAGCAGGGAAGTTATGGGCAGCCTTTTTAACTATGGCTACACCTTC.

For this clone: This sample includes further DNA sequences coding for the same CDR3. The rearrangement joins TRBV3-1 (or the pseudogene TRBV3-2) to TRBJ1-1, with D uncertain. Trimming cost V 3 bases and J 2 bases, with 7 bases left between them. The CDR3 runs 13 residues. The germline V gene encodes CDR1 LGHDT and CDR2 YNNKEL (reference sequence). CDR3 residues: CASSQVLNTEAFF. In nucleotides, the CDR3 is TGTGCCAGCAGCCAGGTATTAAACACTGAAGCTTTCTTT.

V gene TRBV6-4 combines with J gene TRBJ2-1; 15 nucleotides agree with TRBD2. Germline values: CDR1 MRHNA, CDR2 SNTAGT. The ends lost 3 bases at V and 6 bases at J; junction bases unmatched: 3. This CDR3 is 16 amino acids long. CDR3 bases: TGTGCCAGCAGTGAAGAGGGACTAGCGGGAGGCAATGAGCAGTTCTTC. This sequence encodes CASSEEGLAGGNEQFF.

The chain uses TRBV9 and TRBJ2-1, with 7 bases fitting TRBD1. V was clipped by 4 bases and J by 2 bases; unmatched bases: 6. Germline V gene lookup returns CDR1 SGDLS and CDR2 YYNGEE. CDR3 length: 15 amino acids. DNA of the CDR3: TGTGCCAGCAGCCCACCGACAGGGACCTACAATGAGCAGTTCTTC. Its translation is CASSPPTGTYNEQFF.

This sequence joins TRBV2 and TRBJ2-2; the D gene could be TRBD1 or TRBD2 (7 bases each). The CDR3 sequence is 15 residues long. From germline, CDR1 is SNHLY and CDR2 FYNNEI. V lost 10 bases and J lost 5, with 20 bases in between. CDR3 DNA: TGTGCCACGTCCATAACAGGGGAGGGGACCGGGGAGCTGTTTTTT. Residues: CATSITGEGTGELFF.

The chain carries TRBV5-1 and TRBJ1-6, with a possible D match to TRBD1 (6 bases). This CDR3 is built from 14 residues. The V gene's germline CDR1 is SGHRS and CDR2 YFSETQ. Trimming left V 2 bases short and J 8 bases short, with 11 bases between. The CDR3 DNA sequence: TGCGCCAGCAGCTTCGGGACAACGGATTCACCCCTCCACTTT. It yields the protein CASSFGTTDSPLHF.

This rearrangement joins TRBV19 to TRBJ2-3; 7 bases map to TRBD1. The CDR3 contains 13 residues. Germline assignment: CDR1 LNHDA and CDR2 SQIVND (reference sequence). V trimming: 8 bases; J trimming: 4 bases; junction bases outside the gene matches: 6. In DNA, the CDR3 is TGTGCCAGTTCGACAGGGAGACCAGATACGCAGTATTTT. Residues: CASSTGRPDTQYF.

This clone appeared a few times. CDR3 nucleotides: TGTGCCTGGAGTCCTAACACCGGAAATCGGGACGCTGAAGCTTTCTTT. This codes for CAWSPNTGNRDAEAFF. V is TRBV30 and J is TRBJ1-1; possible D gene TRBD1, 5 bases. With 2 bases removed from V and 6 bases from J, the gap between germline ends came to 22 bases. From germline, CDR1 is GTSNPN and CDR2 SVGIG (reference sequence). This CDR3 contains 16 residues.

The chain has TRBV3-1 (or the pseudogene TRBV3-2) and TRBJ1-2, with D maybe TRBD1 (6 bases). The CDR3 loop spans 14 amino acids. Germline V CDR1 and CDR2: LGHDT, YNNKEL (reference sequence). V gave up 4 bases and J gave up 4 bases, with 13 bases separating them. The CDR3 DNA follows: TGTGCCAGCAGCCTCTACGACAGGTTCTATGGCTACACCTTC. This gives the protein CASSLYDRFYGYTF.

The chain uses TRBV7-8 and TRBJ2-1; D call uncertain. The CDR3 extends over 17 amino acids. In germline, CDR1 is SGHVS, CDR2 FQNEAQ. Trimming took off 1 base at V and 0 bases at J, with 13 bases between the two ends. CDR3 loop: CASSLGRPYGSYNEQFF. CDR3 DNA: TGTGCCAGCAGCTTAGGCCGCCCTTACGGCTCCTACAATGAGCAGTTCTTC.

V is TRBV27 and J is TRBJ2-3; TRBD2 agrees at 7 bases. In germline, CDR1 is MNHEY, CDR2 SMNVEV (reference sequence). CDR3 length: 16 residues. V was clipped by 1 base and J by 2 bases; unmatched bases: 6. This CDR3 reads CASSLYRGRVTDTQYF. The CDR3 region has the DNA TGTGCCAGCAGTTTATACCGCGGGAGAGTCACAGATACGCAGTATTTT.

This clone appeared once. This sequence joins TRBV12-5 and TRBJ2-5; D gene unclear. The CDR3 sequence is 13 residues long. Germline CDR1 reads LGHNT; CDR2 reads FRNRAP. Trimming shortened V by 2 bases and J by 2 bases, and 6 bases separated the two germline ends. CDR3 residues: CASGLWEQETQYF. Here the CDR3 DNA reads TGTGCTAGTGGTTTGTGGGAACAAGAGACCCAGTACTTC.

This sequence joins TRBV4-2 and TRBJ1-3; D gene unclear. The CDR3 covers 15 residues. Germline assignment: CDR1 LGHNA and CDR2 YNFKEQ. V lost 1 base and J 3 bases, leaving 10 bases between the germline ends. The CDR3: CASSQGSGSGNTIYF. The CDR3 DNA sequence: TGTGCCAGCAGCCAAGGGTCAGGCAGTGGAAACACCATATATTTT.